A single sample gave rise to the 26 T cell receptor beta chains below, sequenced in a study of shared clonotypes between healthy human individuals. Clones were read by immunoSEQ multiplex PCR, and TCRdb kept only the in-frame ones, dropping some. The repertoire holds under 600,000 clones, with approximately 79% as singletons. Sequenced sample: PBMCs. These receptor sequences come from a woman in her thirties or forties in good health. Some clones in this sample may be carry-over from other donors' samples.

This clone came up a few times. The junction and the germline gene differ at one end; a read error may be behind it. CDR3 residues: CASSFLRDSHEQYF. In nucleotides, the CDR3 is TGTGCCAGCAGTTTCTTACGGGACTCCCACGAGCAGTACTTC. This chain uses TRBV27 with TRBJ2-7; perhaps TRBD2 as D (6 bases). The CDR3 contains 14 residues. The germline gives CDR1 MNHEY, CDR2 SMNVEV (reference sequence).

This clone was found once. DNA of the CDR3: TGCGCCAGCAGCCCCCTTAACAGGGGGCGGACCGGGGAGCTGTTTTTT. It translates to CASSPLNRGRTGELFF. The genes are TRBV4-1 and TRBJ2-2; TRBD1 matches at 9 bases. Germline V lookup: CDR1 MGHRA, CDR2 YSYEKL. The V segment lost 4 bases and the J segment 5 bases; nucleotides outside the gene matches: 8. The CDR3 consists of 16 residues.

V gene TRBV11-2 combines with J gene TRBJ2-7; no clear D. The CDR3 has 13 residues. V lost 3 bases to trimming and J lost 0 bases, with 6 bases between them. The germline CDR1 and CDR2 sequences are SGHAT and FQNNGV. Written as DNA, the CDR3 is TGTGCCAGCAGCTTGGGTATCTCCTACGAGCAGTACTTC. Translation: CASSLGISYEQYF. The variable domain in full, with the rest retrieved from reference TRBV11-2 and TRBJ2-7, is EAGVAQSPRYKIIEKRQSVAFWCNPISGHATLYWYQQILGQGPKLLIQFQNNGVVDDSQLPKDRFSAERLKGVDSTLKIQPAKLEDSAVYLCASSLGISYEQYFGPGTRLTVT.

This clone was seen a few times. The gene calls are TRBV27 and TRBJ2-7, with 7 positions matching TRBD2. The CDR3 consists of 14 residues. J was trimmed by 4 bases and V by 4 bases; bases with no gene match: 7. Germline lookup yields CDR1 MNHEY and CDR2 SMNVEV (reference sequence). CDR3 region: CASSSGLVRYEQYF. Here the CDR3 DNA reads TGTGCCAGCAGTTCCGGACTAGTGAGGTACGAGCAGTACTTC.

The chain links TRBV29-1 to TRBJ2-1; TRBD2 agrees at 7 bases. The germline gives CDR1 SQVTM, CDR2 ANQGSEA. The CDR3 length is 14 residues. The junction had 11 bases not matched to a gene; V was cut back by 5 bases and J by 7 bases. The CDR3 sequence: CSVWGDYPPNEQFF. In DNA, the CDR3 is TGCAGCGTTTGGGGGGACTACCCTCCGAATGAGCAGTTCTTC.

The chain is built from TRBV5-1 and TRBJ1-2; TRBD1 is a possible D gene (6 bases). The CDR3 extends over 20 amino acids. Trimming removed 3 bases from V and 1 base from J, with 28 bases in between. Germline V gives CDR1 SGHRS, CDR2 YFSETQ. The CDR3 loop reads CASSYSPIPGQHVRNYGYTF. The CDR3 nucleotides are TGCGCCAGCAGCTATTCCCCAATTCCCGGACAGCACGTCCGTAACTATGGCTACACCTTC. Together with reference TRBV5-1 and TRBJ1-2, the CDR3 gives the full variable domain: KAGVTQTPRYLIKTRGQQVTLSCSPISGHRSVSWYQQTPGQGLQFLFEYFSETQRNKGNFPGRFSGRQFSNSRSEMNVSTLELGDSALYLCASSYSPIPGQHVRNYGYTFGSGTRLTVV.

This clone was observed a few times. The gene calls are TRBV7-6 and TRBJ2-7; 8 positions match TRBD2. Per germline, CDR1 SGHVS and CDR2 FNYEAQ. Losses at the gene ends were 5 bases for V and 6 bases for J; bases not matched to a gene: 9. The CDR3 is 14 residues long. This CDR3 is CASSPGLALSEQYF. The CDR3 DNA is TGTGCCAGCAGCCCCGGACTAGCTCTCAGCGAGCAGTACTTC.

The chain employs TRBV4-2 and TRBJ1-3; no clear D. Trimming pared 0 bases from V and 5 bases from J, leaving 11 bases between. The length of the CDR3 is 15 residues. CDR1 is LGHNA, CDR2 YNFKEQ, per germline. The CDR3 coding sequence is TGTGCCAGCAGCCAAGAAGGAAACAGTAGAAACACCATATATTTT. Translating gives CASSQEGNSRNTIYF.

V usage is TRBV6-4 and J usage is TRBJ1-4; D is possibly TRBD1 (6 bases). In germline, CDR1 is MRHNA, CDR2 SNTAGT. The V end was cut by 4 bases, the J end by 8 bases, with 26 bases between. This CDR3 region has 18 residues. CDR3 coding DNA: TGTGCCAGCAGTGTGGGTACCTGCCAGGGGCATTTGTGGGAAAAACTGTTTTTT. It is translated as CASSVGTCQGHLWEKLFF.

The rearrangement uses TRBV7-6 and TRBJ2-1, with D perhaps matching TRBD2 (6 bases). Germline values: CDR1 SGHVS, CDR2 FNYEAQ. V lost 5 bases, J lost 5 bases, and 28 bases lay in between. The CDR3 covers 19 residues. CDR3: CASSRYPGTGQSPNNEQFF. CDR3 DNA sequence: TGTGCCAGCAGCCGCTACCCTGGGACTGGGCAGTCCCCTAACAATGAGCAGTTCTTC.

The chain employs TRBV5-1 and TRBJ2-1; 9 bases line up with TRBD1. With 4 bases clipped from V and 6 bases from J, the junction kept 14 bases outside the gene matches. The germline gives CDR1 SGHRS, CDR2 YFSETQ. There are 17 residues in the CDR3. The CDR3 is CASSILSGTGSTNEQFF. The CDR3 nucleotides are TGCGCCAGCAGCATCCTTTCCGGGACAGGGAGCACCAATGAGCAGTTCTTC.

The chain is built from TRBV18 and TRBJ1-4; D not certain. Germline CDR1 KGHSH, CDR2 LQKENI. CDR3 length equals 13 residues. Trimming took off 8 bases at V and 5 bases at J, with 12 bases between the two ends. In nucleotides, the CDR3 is TGTGCCAGCACCGGGATCGACAATGAAAAACTGTTTTTT. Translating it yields CASTGIDNEKLFF.

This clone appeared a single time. The CDR3 nucleotides read TGTGCCATCATGTCAGCGGGAGTCCAAGAGACCCAGTACTTC. Its translation: CAIMSAGVQETQYF. The genes are TRBV10-3 and TRBJ2-5; 8 bases map to TRBD2. Germline loops: CDR1 ENHRY, CDR2 SYGVKD. Trimming took 7 bases from V and 1 from J; bases not matched to a gene: 5. The CDR3 has 14 residues.

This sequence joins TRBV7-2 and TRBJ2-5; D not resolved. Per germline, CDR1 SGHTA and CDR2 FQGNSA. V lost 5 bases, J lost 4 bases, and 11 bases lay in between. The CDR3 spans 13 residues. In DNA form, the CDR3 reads TGTGCCAGCAGCCCAAGCCCCGCAGAGACCCAGTACTTC. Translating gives CASSPSPAETQYF.

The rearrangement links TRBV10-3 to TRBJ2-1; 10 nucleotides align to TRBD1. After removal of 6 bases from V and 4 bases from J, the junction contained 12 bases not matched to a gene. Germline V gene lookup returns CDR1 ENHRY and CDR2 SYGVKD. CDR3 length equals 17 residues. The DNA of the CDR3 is TGTGCCATCAGGGGACAGGGGACGGGACTAGGATACAATGAGCAGTTCTTC. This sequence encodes CAIRGQGTGLGYNEQFF.

The CDR3 coding sequence is TGTGCCAGCAGCCGGGAGGTAGCGGCCACCGGGGAGCTGTTTTTT. Translated, it gives CASSREVAATGELFF. V usage is TRBV5-4 and J usage is TRBJ2-2, with 7 bases matching TRBD2. J was trimmed by 4 bases and V by 4 bases; bases with no gene match: 7. Germline lookup yields CDR1 SGHNT and CDR2 YYREEE (reference sequence). The CDR3 totals 15 residues.

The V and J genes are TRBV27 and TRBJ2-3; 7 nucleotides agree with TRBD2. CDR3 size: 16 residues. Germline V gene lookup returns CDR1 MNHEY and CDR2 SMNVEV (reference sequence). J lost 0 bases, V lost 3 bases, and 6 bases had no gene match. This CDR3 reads CASSFGASGSTDTQYF. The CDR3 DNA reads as TGTGCCAGCAGTTTTGGGGCTAGCGGTAGCACAGATACGCAGTATTTT.

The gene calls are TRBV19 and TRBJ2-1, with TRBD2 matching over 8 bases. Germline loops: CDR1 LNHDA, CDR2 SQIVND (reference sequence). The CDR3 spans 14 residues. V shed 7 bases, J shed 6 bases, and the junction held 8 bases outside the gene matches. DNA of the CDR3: TGTGCCAGTATAGGCCGGGAGGGAAGCAATGAGCAGTTCTTC. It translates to CASIGREGSNEQFF.

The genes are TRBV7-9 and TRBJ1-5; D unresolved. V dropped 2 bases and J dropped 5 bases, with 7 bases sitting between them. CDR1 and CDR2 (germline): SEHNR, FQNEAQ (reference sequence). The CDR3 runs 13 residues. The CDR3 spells CASSLITDQPQHF. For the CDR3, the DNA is TGTGCCAGCAGCTTAATAACCGATCAGCCCCAGCATTTT.

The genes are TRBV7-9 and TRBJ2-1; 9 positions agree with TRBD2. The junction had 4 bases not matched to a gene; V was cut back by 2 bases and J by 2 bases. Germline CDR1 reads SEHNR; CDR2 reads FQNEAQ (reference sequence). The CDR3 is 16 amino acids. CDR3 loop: CASSLNGGRAYNEQFF. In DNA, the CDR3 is TGTGCCAGCAGCTTAAATGGCGGGAGGGCCTACAATGAGCAGTTCTTC.

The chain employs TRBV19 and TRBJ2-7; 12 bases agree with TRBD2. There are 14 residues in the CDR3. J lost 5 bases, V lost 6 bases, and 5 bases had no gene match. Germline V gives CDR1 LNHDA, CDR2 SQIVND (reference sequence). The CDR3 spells CASSPGLAGNEQYF. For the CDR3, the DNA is TGTGCCAGTAGCCCTGGACTAGCGGGGAACGAGCAGTACTTC.

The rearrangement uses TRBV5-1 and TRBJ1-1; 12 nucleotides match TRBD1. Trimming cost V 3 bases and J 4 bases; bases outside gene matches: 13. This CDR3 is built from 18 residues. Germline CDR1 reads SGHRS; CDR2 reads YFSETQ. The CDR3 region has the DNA TGCGCCAGCAGCTCTCTCGCGGGACAGGGGGCTTCTGGCACTGAAGCTTTCTTT. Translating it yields CASSSLAGQGASGTEAFF.

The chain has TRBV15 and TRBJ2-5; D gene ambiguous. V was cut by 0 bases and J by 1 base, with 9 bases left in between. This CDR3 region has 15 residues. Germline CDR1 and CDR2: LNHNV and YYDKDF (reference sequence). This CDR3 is CATSRDRATQETQYF. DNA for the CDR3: TGTGCCACCAGCAGAGATCGGGCGACCCAAGAGACCCAGTACTTC.

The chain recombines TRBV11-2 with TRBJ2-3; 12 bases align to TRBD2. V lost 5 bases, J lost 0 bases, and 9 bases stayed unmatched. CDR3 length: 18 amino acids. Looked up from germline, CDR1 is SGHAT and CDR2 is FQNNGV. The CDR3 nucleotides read TGTGCCAGCAGCCTCGTGCTAGCGGGAGGGCCCAGCACAGATACGCAGTATTTT. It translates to CASSLVLAGGPSTDTQYF. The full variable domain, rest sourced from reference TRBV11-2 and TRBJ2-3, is EAGVAQSPRYKIIEKRQSVAFWCNPISGHATLYWYQQILGQGPKLLIQFQNNGVVDDSQLPKDRFSAERLKGVDSTLKIQPAKLEDSAVYLCASSLVLAGGPSTDTQYFGPGTRLTVL.

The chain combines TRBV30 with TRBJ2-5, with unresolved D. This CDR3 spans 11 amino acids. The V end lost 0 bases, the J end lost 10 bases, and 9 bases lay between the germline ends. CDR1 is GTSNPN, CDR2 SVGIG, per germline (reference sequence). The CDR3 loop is CAWSVSPGQYF. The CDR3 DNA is TGTGCCTGGAGTGTATCGCCGGGCCAGTACTTC.

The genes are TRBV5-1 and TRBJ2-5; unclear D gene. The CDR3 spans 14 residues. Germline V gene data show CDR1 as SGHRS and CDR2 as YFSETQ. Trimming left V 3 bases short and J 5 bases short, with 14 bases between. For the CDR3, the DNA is TGCGCCAGCAGCTACAGTACGCTGGGGGAGACCCAGTACTTC. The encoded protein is CASSYSTLGETQYF.